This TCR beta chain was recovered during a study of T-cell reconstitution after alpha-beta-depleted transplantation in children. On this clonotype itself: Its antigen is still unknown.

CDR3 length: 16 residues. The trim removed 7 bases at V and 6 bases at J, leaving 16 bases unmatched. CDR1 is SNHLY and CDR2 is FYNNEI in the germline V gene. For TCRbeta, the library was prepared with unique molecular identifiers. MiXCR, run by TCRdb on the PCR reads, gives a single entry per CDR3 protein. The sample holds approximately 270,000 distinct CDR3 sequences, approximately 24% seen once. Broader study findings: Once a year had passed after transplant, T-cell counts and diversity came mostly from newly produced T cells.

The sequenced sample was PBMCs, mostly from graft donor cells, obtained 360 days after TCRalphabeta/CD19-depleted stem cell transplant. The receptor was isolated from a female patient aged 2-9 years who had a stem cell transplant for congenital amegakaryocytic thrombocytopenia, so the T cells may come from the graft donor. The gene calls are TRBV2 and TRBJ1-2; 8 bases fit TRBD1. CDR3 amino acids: CASNLGFWAGGDGYTF. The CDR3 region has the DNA TGTGCCAGCAATTTAGGCTTTTGGGCAGGGGGCGATGGCTACACCTTC.